These 23 T cell receptor beta chains were sequenced from one sample in a study of T cell responses to AZD1222 COVID-19 vaccine. Generated by immunoSEQ multiplex PCR, the TCRdb table keeps only in-frame clones and is missing some. The sample records over 130,000 clones, 80% to 95% being singletons. The sample in question was peripheral blood, obtained 28 days after the second AZD1222 dose. The receptors here all came from an adult who received the AZD1222 COVID-19 vaccine.

The chain recombines TRBV6-1 with TRBJ2-1; 11 nucleotides match TRBD2. The germline V gene has CDR1 MNHNS and CDR2 SASEGT. With 3 bases clipped from V and 4 bases from J, the junction kept 2 bases outside the gene matches. The CDR3 has 15 residues. This CDR3 reads CASSDGTSGYNEQFF. The CDR3 DNA follows: TGTGCCAGCAGTGACGGGACTAGCGGATACAATGAGCAGTTCTTC.

This sequence joins TRBV11-2 and TRBJ1-4, with D unresolved. The ends were cut back, 5 bases at V and 7 bases at J, with 14 bases in the middle. This CDR3 spans 14 amino acids. Germline CDR1 SGHAT, CDR2 FQNNGV. CDR3 nucleotide sequence: TGTGCCAGCAGCCCCAGTTCCGGTTTTGAAAAACTGTTTTTT. It yields the protein CASSPSSGFEKLFF.

The chain couples TRBV19 to TRBJ2-6, with D uncertain. Germline assignment: CDR1 LNHDA and CDR2 SQIVND (reference sequence). The length of the CDR3 is 15 residues. The V gene lost 2 bases and the J gene lost 0 bases, with 5 bases spanning the gap. The CDR3 here is CASSIISSGANVLTF. The DNA of the CDR3 is TGTGCCAGTAGTATAATTAGCTCTGGGGCCAACGTCCTGACTTTC. The full variable domain, in which reference TRBV19 and TRBJ2-6 provide the parts outside the CDR3, is DGGITQSPKYLFRKEGQNVTLSCEQNLNHDAMYWYRQDPGQGLRLIYYSQIVNDFQKGDIAEGYSVSREKKESFPLTVTSAQKNPTAFYLCASSIISSGANVLTFGAGSRLTVL.

The chain links TRBV19 to TRBJ2-7; 7 nucleotides agree with TRBD2. The CDR3 length is 14 residues. Germline CDR1 LNHDA, CDR2 SQIVND (reference sequence). V shed 1 base and J 6 bases; nucleotides not matched to a gene: 6. The chain's CDR3 is CASSIGGSPLEQYF. The CDR3 bases are TGTGCCAGTAGTATAGGCGGGAGTCCCCTCGAGCAGTACTTC.

The chain carries TRBV14 and TRBJ1-6; a possible D gene is TRBD1 (5 bases). This CDR3 contains 13 residues. Trimming pared 2 bases from V and 10 bases from J, leaving 9 bases between. The germline V gene has CDR1 SGHDN and CDR2 FVKESK. This CDR3 reads CASSQLHRSPLHF. The CDR3 region has the DNA TGTGCCAGCAGCCAACTGCACAGGTCACCCCTCCACTTT.

The V and J genes are TRBV12-3 or TRBV12-4 and TRBJ1-1; D remains unclear. V lost 5 bases and J 5 bases, leaving 9 bases between the germline ends. The CDR3 covers 12 residues. CDR3 bases: TGTGCCAGCAGTGTCGGCCGTACTGAAGCTTTCTTT. It specifies CASSVGRTEAFF.

This clone was seen a single time. The V call is TRBV19, the J call TRBJ1-5, with D possibly TRBD1 on 5 matching bases. CDR3 length: 16 amino acids. V gave up 4 bases and J gave up 1 base, with 14 bases separating them. Germline CDR1 is LNHDA and CDR2 is SQIVND (reference sequence). CDR3 DNA: TGTGCCAGTAGTAGGGACGGCCCCCGGAGCAATCAGCCCCAGCATTTT. Its protein is CASSRDGPRSNQPQHF.

The V gene is TRBV2, the J gene TRBJ1-2, with D perhaps TRBD1 (6 bases). This CDR3 is 16 amino acids long. Germline CDR1 reads SNHLY; CDR2 reads FYNNEI. V lost 3 bases, J lost 8 bases, and 22 bases lay in between. This CDR3 reads CASSDGGAAVAEGYTF. CDR3 sequence (DNA): TGTGCCAGCAGTGATGGGGGCGCGGCCGTCGCTGAGGGCTACACCTTC.

The chain carries TRBV2 and TRBJ1-3; D is perhaps TRBD1 (5 bases). The CDR3 is 14 amino acids. Germline V gene data show CDR1 as SNHLY and CDR2 as FYNNEI. Between the trimmed V and J ends, which lost 6 bases and 4 bases, there was a span of 13 bases. In DNA, the CDR3 is TGTGCCAGCAGCCGAGGGACCGGGGGAAACACCATATATTTT. Translating it yields CASSRGTGGNTIYF.

The V and J genes are TRBV12-3 or TRBV12-4 and TRBJ1-1, with D possibly matching TRBD1 (5 bases). This CDR3 comprises 12 residues. V was shortened by 6 bases and J by 1 base, with 6 bases between the two germline ends. CDR3 nucleotide sequence: TGTGCCAGCAGCGACAGGAACACTGAAGCTTTCTTT. It specifies CASSDRNTEAFF.

This clone was observed once. J is TRBJ1-6 and V is TRBV28; TRBD1 agrees at 9 bases. Germline CDR1 reads MDHEN; CDR2 reads SYDVKM. Trimming cost V 6 bases and J 9 bases; bases outside gene matches: 12. This CDR3 is 16 amino acids long. CDR3 protein: CASSPGQGLLGSPLHF. The DNA of the CDR3 is TGTGCCAGCAGCCCGGGACAGGGTCTCTTGGGTTCACCCCTCCACTTT.

The J gene is TRBJ2-1, the V gene TRBV15; perhaps TRBD2 as D (5 bases). From germline, CDR1 is LNHNV and CDR2 YYDKDF (reference sequence). The CDR3 has 15 amino acids. V lost 5 bases, J lost 4 bases, and 15 bases lay in between. The CDR3: CATSPPDAGYNEQFF. DNA for the CDR3: TGTGCCACCAGCCCCCCGGACGCGGGTTACAATGAGCAGTTCTTC.

The chain is built from TRBV20-1 and TRBJ1-1; D is unresolved. From germline, CDR1 is DFQATT and CDR2 SNEGSKA (reference sequence). Between the trimmed V and J ends, which lost 3 bases and 1 base, there was a span of 6 bases. The CDR3 length is 12 residues. The CDR3 DNA reads TGCAGTGCTAGTCAAGGGAACACTGAAGCTTTCTTT. Encoded protein: CSASQGNTEAFF.

The chain carries TRBV29-1 and TRBJ2-1; D gene ambiguous. The germline gives CDR1 SQVTM, CDR2 ANQGSEA. This CDR3 spans 13 amino acids. V was shortened by 2 bases and J by 3 bases, with 8 bases between the two germline ends. CDR3 protein: CSVERQNYNEQFF. The CDR3 DNA sequence: TGCAGCGTTGAAAGGCAGAACTACAATGAGCAGTTCTTC.

CDR3 region: CASSLDSHRPQHF. The CDR3 DNA sequence: TGTGCCAGCAGCTTAGACTCCCACCGGCCCCAGCATTTT. The rearrangement links TRBV7-2 to TRBJ1-5; unclear D gene. This CDR3 has 13 amino acids. V lost 1 base and J 9 bases, leaving 10 bases between the germline ends. CDR1 is SGHTA and CDR2 is FQGNSA in the germline V gene.

The chain links TRBV6-2 or TRBV6-3 to TRBJ1-2, with D unresolved. V lost 5 bases to trimming and J lost 8 bases, with 6 bases between them. CDR3 size: 10 residues. Germline CDR1 reads MNHEY; CDR2 reads SVGEGT. CDR3 loop: CASSGIGYTF. As DNA, the CDR3 is TGTGCCAGCAGTGGTATCGGCTACACCTTC.

This chain links TRBV6-4 with TRBJ2-6; no clear D gene. V was trimmed by 3 bases and J by 0 bases, leaving 9 bases between them. Per the germline V gene, CDR1 is MRHNA and CDR2 is SNTAGT. The CDR3 is made up of 16 amino acids. CDR3 region: CASSELAGSGANVLTF. The CDR3 coding sequence is TGTGCCAGCAGTGAGTTGGCAGGCTCTGGGGCCAACGTCCTGACTTTC.

V and J are TRBV12-3 or TRBV12-4 and TRBJ2-7; 8 bases agree with TRBD1. This CDR3 spans 13 amino acids. The J segment lost 0 bases and the V segment lost 11 bases, leaving 6 bases of the junction unmatched. The CDR3 region has the DNA TGTGCCTCTATGGGGACAGGCTCCTACGAGCAGTACTTC. Translating gives CASMGTGSYEQYF.

The V and J genes are TRBV19 and TRBJ1-2; no reliable D call. The V end lost 5 bases, the J end lost 0 bases, and 22 bases lay between the germline ends. CDR1 and CDR2 (germline): LNHDA, SQIVND (reference sequence). This CDR3 region has 18 residues. The DNA of the CDR3 is TGTGCCAGTAGTTCGGCGTTAGGCGGATTGGGTCCTAACTATGGCTACACCTTC. It yields the protein CASSSALGGLGPNYGYTF.

This chain uses TRBV7-9 with TRBJ2-1; perhaps TRBD1 as D (6 bases). Germline CDR1 reads SEHNR; CDR2 reads FQNEAQ (reference sequence). Trimming took off 2 bases at V and 6 bases at J, with 11 bases between the two ends. The CDR3 is 14 amino acids. In nucleotides, the CDR3 is TGTGCCAGCAGCTTATTGATAGGGGGCAATGAGCAGTTCTTC. It translates to CASSLLIGGNEQFF.

This clone was seen once. The J gene is TRBJ1-4, the V gene TRBV4-1; tentative D call: TRBD1 (6 bases). Germline-derived CDR1 and CDR2 are MGHRA and YSYEKL. This CDR3 has 14 amino acids. V was shortened by 4 bases and J by 6 bases, with 12 bases between the two germline ends. CDR3 in DNA: TGCGCCAGCAGCCTCGGACAGATTGATGAAAAACTGTTTTTT. Amino acid sequence: CASSLGQIDEKLFF.

J is TRBJ1-2 and V is TRBV19, with D possibly TRBD1 on 5 matching bases. The CDR3 is made up of 14 amino acids. Trimming removed 6 bases from V and 2 bases from J, with 13 bases in between. In germline, CDR1 is LNHDA, CDR2 SQIVND (reference sequence). The chain's CDR3 is CASRDGGSNYGYTF. The CDR3 DNA is TGTGCCAGTAGGGACGGGGGATCCAACTATGGCTACACCTTC. The full variable domain, with the rest looked up from reference TRBV19 and TRBJ1-2, is DGGITQSPKYLFRKEGQNVTLSCEQNLNHDAMYWYRQDPGQGLRLIYYSQIVNDFQKGDIAEGYSVSREKKESFPLTVTSAQKNPTAFYLCASRDGGSNYGYTFGSGTRLTVV.

The chain is built from TRBV27 and TRBJ2-7; 11 nucleotides align to TRBD1. V shed 2 bases, J shed 3 bases, and the junction held 12 bases outside the gene matches. In germline, CDR1 is MNHEY, CDR2 SMNVEV (reference sequence). The CDR3 extends over 18 amino acids. The CDR3 here is CASSLTGQGAIPNYEQYF. In nucleotides, the CDR3 is TGTGCCAGCAGTTTAACTGGACAGGGGGCGATCCCTAACTACGAGCAGTACTTC.